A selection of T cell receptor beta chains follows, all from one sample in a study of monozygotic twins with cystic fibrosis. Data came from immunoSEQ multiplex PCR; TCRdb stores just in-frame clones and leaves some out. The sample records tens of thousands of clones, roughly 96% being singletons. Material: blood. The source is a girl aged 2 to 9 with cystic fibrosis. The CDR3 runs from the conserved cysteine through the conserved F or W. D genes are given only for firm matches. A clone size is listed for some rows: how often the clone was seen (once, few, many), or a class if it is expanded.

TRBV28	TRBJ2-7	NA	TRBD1	CASSFRTGTYEQYF	TGTGCCAGCAGTTTTAGGACAGGGACCTACGAGCAGTACTTC
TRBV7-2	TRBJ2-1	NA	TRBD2	CASSYRAGVAYNEQFF	TGTGCCAGCAGCTATAGAGCGGGAGTGGCCTACAATGAGCAGTTCTTC
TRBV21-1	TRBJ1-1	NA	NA	CASSKQGVYTEAFF	TGTGCCAGCAGCAAACAAGGTGTATACACTGAAGCTTTCTTT
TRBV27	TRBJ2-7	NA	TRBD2	CASSLGGGLEQYF	TGTGCCAGCAGTTTAGGCGGGGGGCTCGAGCAGTACTTC
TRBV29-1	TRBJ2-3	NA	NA	CSVGVPDTQYF	TGCAGCGTAGGTGTCCCAGATACGCAGTATTTT
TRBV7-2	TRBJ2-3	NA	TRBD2	CASSWGGPGTDTQYF	TGTGCCAGCAGCTGGGGAGGGCCCGGCACAGATACGCAGTATTTT
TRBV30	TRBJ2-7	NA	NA	CAWSTHGVWEYF	TGTGCCTGGAGTACTCACGGCGTTTGGGAGTACTTC
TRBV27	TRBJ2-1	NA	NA	CASSLYNEQFF	TGTGCCAGCAGTCTATACAATGAGCAGTTCTTC
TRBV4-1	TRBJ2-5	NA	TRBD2	CASSQEAGVETQYF	TGCGCCAGCAGCCAAGAAGCGGGAGTAGAGACCCAGTACTTC
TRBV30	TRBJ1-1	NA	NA	CARKTEGTEAFF	TGTGCCCGGAAGACCGAGGGGACTGAAGCTTTCTTT
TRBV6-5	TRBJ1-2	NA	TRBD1	CASRDRGRNYGYTF	TGTGCCAGCAGAGACAGGGGGCGGAACTATGGCTACACCTTC
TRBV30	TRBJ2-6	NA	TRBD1	CAWSRQGDGANVLTF	TGTGCCTGGAGTAGACAGGGTGATGGGGCCAACGTCCTGACTTTC
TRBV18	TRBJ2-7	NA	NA	CASSGQSTYEQYF	TGTGCCAGCTCAGGGCAGAGCACCTACGAGCAGTACTTC
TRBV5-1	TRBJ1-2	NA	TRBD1	CASSLGWDRGPVYGYTF	TGCGCCAGCAGCTTGGGATGGGACAGGGGGCCGGTCTATGGCTACACCTTC
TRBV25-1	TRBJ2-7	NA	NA	CASSEHGEQYF	TGTGCCAGCAGTGAGCACGGCGAGCAGTACTTC
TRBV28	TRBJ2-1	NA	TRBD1	CASSSLDRPRQFF	TGTGCCAGCAGTTCCTTGGACAGGCCGAGACAGTTCTTC
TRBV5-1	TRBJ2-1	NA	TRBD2	CASYLGLGYNEQFF	TGCGCCAGCTACCTAGGACTAGGTTACAATGAGCAGTTCTTC
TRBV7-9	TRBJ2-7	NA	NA	CASSFRGEQYF	TGTGCCAGCAGCTTCAGGGGCGAGCAGTACTTC
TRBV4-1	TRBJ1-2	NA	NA	CASSQGTRGSYEGNGYTF	TGCGCCAGCAGCCAAGGTACTCGGGGTTCCTACGAAGGGAATGGCTACACCTTC
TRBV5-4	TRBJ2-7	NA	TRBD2	CASSFLAGAMQEQYF	TGTGCCAGCAGCTTCCTAGCGGGAGCTATGCAGGAGCAGTACTTC
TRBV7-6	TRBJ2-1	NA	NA	CASSPRVTGSYNEQFF	TGTGCCAGCAGCCCCCGGGTTACGGGCTCCTACAATGAGCAGTTCTTC
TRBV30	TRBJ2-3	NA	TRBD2	CAWIPKKRDFLDTQYF	TGTGCCTGGATTCCCAAAAAGCGGGATTTTCTAGATACGCAGTATTTT
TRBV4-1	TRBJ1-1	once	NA	CASSQVGQSRNTEAFF	TGCGCCAGCAGCCAAGTGGGGCAGAGCAGAAACACTGAAGCTTTCTTT
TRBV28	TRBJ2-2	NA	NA	CASSLTSRGTGELFF	TGTGCCAGCAGTTTAACTAGCAGGGGCACCGGGGAGCTGTTTTTT
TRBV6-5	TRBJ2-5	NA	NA	CASSYRVLETQYF	TGTGCCAGCAGTTATAGGGTTTTGGAGACCCAGTACTTC
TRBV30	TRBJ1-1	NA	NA	CAWSVWREKMNTEAFF	TGTGCCTGGAGTGTATGGAGGGAGAAGATGAACACTGAAGCTTTCTTT
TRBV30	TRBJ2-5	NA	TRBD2	CAWSVWGGETQYF	TGTGCCTGGAGTGTATGGGGAGGGGAGACCCAGTACTTC
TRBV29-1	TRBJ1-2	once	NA	CSVEQGPQDGYTF	TGCAGCGTTGAGCAGGGCCCCCAGGACGGCTACACCTTC
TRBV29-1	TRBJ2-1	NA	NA	CSAPPPYNEQFF	TGCAGCGCCCCCCCTCCCTACAATGAGCAGTTCTTC
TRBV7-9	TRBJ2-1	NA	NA	CASSLELINEQFF	TGTGCCAGCAGCTTAGAACTTATTAATGAGCAGTTCTTC
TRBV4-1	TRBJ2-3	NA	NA	CASSPTRVRGGGTQYF	TGCGCCAGCAGCCCCACTAGAGTCCGTGGGGGTGGTACGCAGTATTTT
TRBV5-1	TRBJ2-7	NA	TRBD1	CASSSATGTGFDEQYF	TGCGCCAGCAGCTCCGCGACCGGGACAGGGTTCGACGAGCAGTACTTC
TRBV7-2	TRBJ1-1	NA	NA	CASSPEVAKIGTEAFF	TGTGCCAGCAGCCCGGAGGTCGCAAAGATAGGGACTGAAGCTTTCTTT
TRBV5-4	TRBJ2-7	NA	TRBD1	CASSLPGTGDYEQYF	TGTGCCAGCAGCCTACCCGGGACAGGGGACTACGAGCAGTACTTC
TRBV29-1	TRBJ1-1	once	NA	CSVVRGSTEAFF	TGCAGCGTGGTTCGCGGATCCACTGAAGCTTTCTTT